This entry lists 3 T cell receptor beta chains sequenced from one sample in a study of T cells in Graves' hyperthyroidism and ophthalmopathy. Researchers amplified the TCR beta CDR3 regions from RNA transcripts. TCR CDR3 regions were first amplified by RT-PCR with HTBI primers. In TCRdb, the multiplex PCR reads were re-called with MiXCR into one record per CDR3 protein. The profile covers nearly 600,000 distinct CDR3 sequences, with 14% appearing a single time and over 6% taken by the ten largest. Material: blood. Source of these receptors: a woman aged 18 to 35 with Graves' ophthalmopathy.

This clonotype came up many times. This sequence joins TRBV20-1 and TRBJ1-1; D might be TRBD1 (5 bases). The V end was cut by 0 bases, the J end by 4 bases, with 15 bases between. Per germline, CDR1 DFQATT and CDR2 SNEGSKA (reference sequence). The CDR3 extends over 15 amino acids. In nucleotides, the CDR3 is TGCAGTGCTAGAGATATAAGGGGAAAGGGCACTGAAGCTTTCTTT. This sequence encodes CSARDIRGKGTEAFF.

At least ten counts were recorded for this clonotype. J is TRBJ2-1 and V is TRBV20-1; tentatively, D is TRBD2 (6 bases). The CDR3 consists of 15 residues. Germline assignment: CDR1 DFQATT and CDR2 SNEGSKA (reference sequence). V was trimmed by 2 bases and J by 2 bases, leaving 13 bases between them. The DNA of the CDR3 is TGCAGTGCTAGACGGGGGATTAACCCCTACAATGAGCAGTTCTTC. Protein: CSARRGINPYNEQFF.

In the case of this clonotype: At one end the junction does not follow the germline gene, possibly because of a read error. The rearrangement joins TRBV2 to TRBJ2-1; no firm D call. The CDR3 spans 15 residues. CDR1 is SNHLY and CDR2 is FYNNEI in the germline V gene. The DNA of the CDR3 is TGTGCCAGCAGGAGGACGGCGAGCTCCTACCATGAGCAGCTCTTC. It encodes CASRRTASSYHEQLF.